One and the same sample provided the 10 T cell receptor beta chains below, sequenced in a study of shared clonotypes between healthy human individuals. The assay was immunoSEQ multiplex PCR, and TCRdb's table has in-frame clones only and misses some. The table lists 600,000 to 750,000 clones, 55% to 75% of them singletons. The source material was memory CD4+ T cells sorted from blood. Noted subset: CD45RA-negative fraction. These receptor sequences come from a woman aged 25 to 39 in good health.

V is TRBV9 and J is TRBJ2-2; possible D gene TRBD1, 6 bases. V shed 0 bases and J shed 5 bases, with 14 bases lying between them. From germline, CDR1 is SGDLS and CDR2 YYNGEE. The CDR3 contains 16 residues. This chain's CDR3 is CASSVAQGRRTGELFF. The CDR3 DNA is TGTGCCAGCAGCGTAGCCCAGGGGCGCCGGACCGGGGAGCTGTTTTTT. Variable domain in full (rest from reference TRBV9 and TRBJ2-2): DSGVTQTPKHLITATGQRVTLRCSPRSGDLSVYWYQQSLDQGLQFLIQYYNGEERAKGNILERFSAQQFPDLHSELNLSSLELGDSALYFCASSVAQGRRTGELFFGEGSRLTVL.

The chain employs TRBV2 and TRBJ1-1; D gene ambiguous. The length of the CDR3 is 15 residues. The ends were cut back, 2 bases at V and 5 bases at J, with 15 bases in the middle. Germline values: CDR1 SNHLY, CDR2 FYNNEI. The CDR3 sequence is CASSEWSGLGTEAFF. The CDR3 coding sequence is TGTGCCAGCAGTGAATGGTCAGGCTTAGGTACTGAAGCTTTCTTT. Filled out from reference TRBV2 and TRBJ1-1, the complete variable domain reads EPEVTQTPSHQVTQMGQEVILRCVPISNHLYFYWYRQILGQKVEFLVSFYNNEISEKSEIFDDQFSVERPDGSNFTLKIRSTKLEDSAMYFCASSEWSGLGTEAFFGQGTRLTVV.

The chain combines TRBV7-8 with TRBJ1-2; D is uncertain. Germline-derived CDR1 and CDR2 are SGHVS and FQNEAQ. The CDR3 covers 15 residues. The V end lost 5 bases, the J end lost 1 base, and 14 bases lay between the germline ends. CDR3 residues: CASSPSLQNNYGYTF. In DNA, the CDR3 is TGTGCCAGCAGCCCGTCGCTACAAAATAACTATGGCTACACCTTC.

The chain links TRBV2 to TRBJ2-1, with 8 bases matching TRBD2. The V and J ends lost 3 bases and 7 bases, in that order; junction bases with no gene match: 8. Germline CDR1 SNHLY, CDR2 FYNNEI. The CDR3 covers 15 residues. The CDR3 DNA sequence: TGTGCCAGCAGTGACCGGATGGGGACTAGGAATGAGCAGTTCTTC. Its translation is CASSDRMGTRNEQFF.

This clone was seen once. The rearrangement uses TRBV27 and TRBJ2-7; 10 bases agree with TRBD2. The CDR3 is 16 residues long. V lost 1 base, J lost 3 bases, and 6 bases stayed unmatched. From germline, CDR1 is MNHEY and CDR2 SMNVEV (reference sequence). In nucleotides, the CDR3 is TGTGCCAGCAGTTTATTCTCTAGCGGGAGTCTCTACGAGCAGTACTTC. This sequence encodes CASSLFSSGSLYEQYF.

The chain recombines TRBV28 with TRBJ1-5, with TRBD1 matching 8 bases. The trim removed 3 bases at V and 2 bases at J, leaving 12 bases unmatched. Germline values: CDR1 MDHEN, CDR2 SYDVKM. The CDR3 extends over 18 amino acids. Written as DNA, the CDR3 is TGTGCCAGCAGTTTCACGGCAATCAGGGGGCGCGGCAATCAGCCCCAGCATTTT. Amino acids: CASSFTAIRGRGNQPQHF.

This sequence joins TRBV2 and TRBJ2-7, with 7 bases aligning to TRBD2. J was trimmed by 5 bases and V by 9 bases; bases with no gene match: 10. Germline V gives CDR1 SNHLY, CDR2 FYNNEI. This CDR3 has 13 amino acids. DNA for the CDR3: TGTGCCAGTAGCCTAAGCGGGAAGGACGAGCAGTACTTC. Residues: CASSLSGKDEQYF.

This chain connects TRBV28 to TRBJ1-2; 7 bases are shared with TRBD1. The junction had 11 bases not matched to a gene; V was cut back by 4 bases and J by 3 bases. Germline CDR1 and CDR2: MDHEN and SYDVKM. This CDR3 is built from 16 residues. In DNA, the CDR3 is TGTGCCAGCAGTTCTAAGGGGGCGGTCCAGGACTATGGCTACACCTTC. It encodes CASSSKGAVQDYGYTF.

This chain joins TRBV5-1 and TRBJ1-2; 9 nucleotides align to TRBD1. Germline CDR1 is SGHRS and CDR2 is YFSETQ. The CDR3 covers 14 residues. V lost 5 bases to trimming and J lost 6 bases; unmatched junction nucleotides: 8. The CDR3 DNA follows: TGCGCCAGCAGGGATTTAACAGGGGGCGATGGCTACACCTTC. Its translation: CASRDLTGGDGYTF. The full variable domain, with the rest looked up from reference TRBV5-1 and TRBJ1-2, is KAGVTQTPRYLIKTRGQQVTLSCSPISGHRSVSWYQQTPGQGLQFLFEYFSETQRNKGNFPGRFSGRQFSNSRSEMNVSTLELGDSALYLCASRDLTGGDGYTFGSGTRLTVV.

CDR3: CASSFGTIGYTF. The CDR3 nucleotides read TGTGCCAGCAGTTTTGGTACAATTGGCTACACCTTC. This chain joins TRBV28 and TRBJ1-2; D uncertain. Trimming took off 3 bases at V and 7 bases at J, with 9 bases between the two ends. This CDR3 comprises 12 residues. The germline gives CDR1 MDHEN, CDR2 SYDVKM.